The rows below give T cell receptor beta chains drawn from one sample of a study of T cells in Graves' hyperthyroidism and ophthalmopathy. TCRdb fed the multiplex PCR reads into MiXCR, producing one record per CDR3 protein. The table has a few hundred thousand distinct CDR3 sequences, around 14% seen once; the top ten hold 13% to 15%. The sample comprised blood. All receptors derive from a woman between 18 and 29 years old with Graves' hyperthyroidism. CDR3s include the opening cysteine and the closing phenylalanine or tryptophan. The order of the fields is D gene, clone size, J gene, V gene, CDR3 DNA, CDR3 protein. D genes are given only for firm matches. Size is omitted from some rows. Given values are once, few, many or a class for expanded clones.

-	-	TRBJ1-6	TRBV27	TGTGCCAGCAGTTTCCGGGGGTTTACCTCCTATAATTCACCCCTCCACTTT	CASSFRGFTSYNSPLHF
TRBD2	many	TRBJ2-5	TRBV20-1	TGCAGTGCTAGACCTAGCGGGGGGGCCTACGGGACCCAGTACTTC	CSARPSGGAYGTQYF
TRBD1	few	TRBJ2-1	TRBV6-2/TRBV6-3	TGTGCCAGCAGTTACCCTGGACAGGGGAAGAGCAATGAGCAGTTCTTC	CASSYPGQGKSNEQFF
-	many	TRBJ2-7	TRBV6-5	TGTGCCAGCAGTTACTCCGGGGTGGGGGGGGCGCTTCACGAGCAGTACTTC	CASSYSGVGGALHEQYF
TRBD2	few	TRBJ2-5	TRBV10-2	TGCGCCAGTGGACTAGCGGGAGGGCCCTCGGAGACCCAGTACTTC	CASGLAGGPSETQYF
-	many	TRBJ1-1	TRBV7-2	TGTGCCAGCAGCGGAATCGGCGGCACTGAAGCTTTCTTT	CASSGIGGTEAFF
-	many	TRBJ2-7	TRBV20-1	TGCAGTGCTAGAGGCCACGAGCTTGCAGGGTCTTCCTACGAGCAGTACTTC	CSARGHELAGSSYEQYF
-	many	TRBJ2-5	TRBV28	TGTGCCAGCAGTGAAACAGGGCTCCAAGAGACCCAGTACTTC	CASSETGLQETQYF
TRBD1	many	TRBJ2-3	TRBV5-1	TGCGCCAGCAGCGCGACAGGGACCCCAGATACGCAGTATTTT	CASSATGTPDTQYF
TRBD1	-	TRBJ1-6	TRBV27	TGTGCCAGCCTTAACTGGGACAGCTTAAATTCACCCCTCCACTTT	CASLNWDSLNSPLHF
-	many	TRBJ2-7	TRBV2	TGTGCCAGCATGGCAGGGACCTACGAGCAGTACTTC	CASMAGTYEQYF
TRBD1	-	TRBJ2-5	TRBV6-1	TGTGCCACCACACTAACGACAGGGACCGAGACCCAGTACTTC	CATTLTTGTETQYF
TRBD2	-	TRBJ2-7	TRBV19	TGTGCCAGTAGTAGCTGGGAGGGAAGATCCTACGAGCAGTACTTC	CASSSWEGRSYEQYF
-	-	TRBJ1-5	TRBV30	TGTGCCTGGGGAACAGGGCATTCGCCCCAGCATTTT	CAWGTGHSPQHF
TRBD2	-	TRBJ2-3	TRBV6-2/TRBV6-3	TGTGCCAGCACCACGGGGGGATCAGGCACAGATACGCAGTATTTT	CASTTGGSGTDTQYF
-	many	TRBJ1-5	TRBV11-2	TGTGCCAGCAGCGACCTTAAGGGACCTAGCAATCAGCCCCAGCATTTT	CASSDLKGPSNQPQHF
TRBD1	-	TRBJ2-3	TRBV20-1	TGCAGTGCTAGAAAGGGGGCTCGGATTCCTACGCAGTATTTT	CSARKGARIPTQYF
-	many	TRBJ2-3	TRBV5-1	TGCGCCAGCAGCTATCGGACGGTTAGCACAGATACGCAGTATTTT	CASSYRTVSTDTQYF
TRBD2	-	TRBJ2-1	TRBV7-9	TGTGCCAGCAGAGGTAGGGCTTTGTGGATCGGGAGGGATGAGCAGTTCTTC	CASRGRALWIGRDEQFF
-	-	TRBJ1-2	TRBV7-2	TGTGCCAGCAGCTTAAAGGATTACGGGGGCTACACCTTC	CASSLKDYGGYTF
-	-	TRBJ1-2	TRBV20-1	TGCAGTGCCTCCGACAGGACTTTTGGGTATGGCTACACCTTC	CSASDRTFGYGYTF
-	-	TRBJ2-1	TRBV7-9	TGTGCCAGCAGCGGAGGTAGAAAATCTGAGCAGTTCTTC	CASSGGRKSEQFF
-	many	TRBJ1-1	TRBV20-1	TGCAGTGCTAGGGCCGACGGGAACACTGAAGCTTTCTTT	CSARADGNTEAFF
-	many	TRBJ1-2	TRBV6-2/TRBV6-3	TGTGCCAGCAGTTACAGGGGACCCTCTGGCTACACCTTC	CASSYRGPSGYTF
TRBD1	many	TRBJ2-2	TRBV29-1	TGCAGCGCCCTGACAGGGATTGCGGGGGAGCTGTTTTTT	CSALTGIAGELFF
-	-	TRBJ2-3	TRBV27	TGTGCCAGCAGTTTATCCCCCTCGGTCACAGATACGCAGTATTTT	CASSLSPSVTDTQYF
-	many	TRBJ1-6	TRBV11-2	TGTGCCAGCAGCTTAGATGGTTCACCCCTCCACTTT	CASSLDGSPLHF
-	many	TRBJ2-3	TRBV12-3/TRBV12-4	TGTGCCAGCAGTTTGCTTGAGGCGGCAGGGAACACAGATACGCAGTATTTT	CASSLLEAAGNTDTQYF
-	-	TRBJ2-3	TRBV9	TGTGCCAGCAGCGTGGATCAGGGGACAGATACGCAGTATTTT	CASSVDQGTDTQYF
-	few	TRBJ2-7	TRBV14	TGTGCCAACTATTTCGGGAGTTTGTCGGGCGAGCAGTACTTC	CANYFGSLSGEQYF
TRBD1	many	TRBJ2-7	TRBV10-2	TGCGCCAGCAGTTCGGGACAGATACTCTACGAGCAGTACTTC	CASSSGQILYEQYF
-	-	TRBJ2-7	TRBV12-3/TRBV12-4	TGTGCCAGCAGTTCCTCACTGAGCTCCTACGAGCAGTACTTC	CASSSSLSSYEQYF
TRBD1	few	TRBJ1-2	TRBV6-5	TGTGCCAGCAGTTACTCGAAAGGGACAGTGAATGGCTACACCTTC	CASSYSKGTVNGYTF